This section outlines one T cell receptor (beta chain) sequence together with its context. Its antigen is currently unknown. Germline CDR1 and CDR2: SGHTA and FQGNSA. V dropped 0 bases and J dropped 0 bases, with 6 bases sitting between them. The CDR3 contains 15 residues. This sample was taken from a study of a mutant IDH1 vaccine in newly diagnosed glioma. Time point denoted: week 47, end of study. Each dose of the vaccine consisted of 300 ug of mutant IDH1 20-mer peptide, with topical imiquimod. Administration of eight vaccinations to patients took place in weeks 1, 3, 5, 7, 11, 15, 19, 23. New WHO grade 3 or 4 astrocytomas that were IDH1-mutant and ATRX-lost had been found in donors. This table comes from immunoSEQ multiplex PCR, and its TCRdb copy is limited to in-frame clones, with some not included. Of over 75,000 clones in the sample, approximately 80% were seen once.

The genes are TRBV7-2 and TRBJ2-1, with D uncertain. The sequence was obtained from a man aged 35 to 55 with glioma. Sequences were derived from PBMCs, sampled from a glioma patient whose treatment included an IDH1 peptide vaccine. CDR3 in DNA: TGTGCCAGCAGCTTAGCCGAATACTCCTACAATGAGCAGTTCTTC. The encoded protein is CASSLAEYSYNEQFF.